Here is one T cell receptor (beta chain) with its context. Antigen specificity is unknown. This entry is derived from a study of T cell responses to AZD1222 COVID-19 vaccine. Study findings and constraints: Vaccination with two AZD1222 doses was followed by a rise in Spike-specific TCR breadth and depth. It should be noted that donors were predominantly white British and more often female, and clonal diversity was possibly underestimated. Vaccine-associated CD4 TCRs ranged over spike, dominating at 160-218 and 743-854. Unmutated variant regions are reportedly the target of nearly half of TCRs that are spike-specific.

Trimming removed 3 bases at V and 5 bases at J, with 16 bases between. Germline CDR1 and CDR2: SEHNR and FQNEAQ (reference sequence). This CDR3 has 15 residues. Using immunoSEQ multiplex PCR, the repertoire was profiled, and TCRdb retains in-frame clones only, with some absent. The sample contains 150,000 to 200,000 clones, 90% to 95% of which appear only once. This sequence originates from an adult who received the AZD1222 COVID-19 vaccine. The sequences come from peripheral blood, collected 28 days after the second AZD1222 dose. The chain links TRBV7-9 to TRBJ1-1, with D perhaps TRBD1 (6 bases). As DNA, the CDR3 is TGTGCCAGCAGCTTTCTTGGGGGCGCGGATACTGAAGCTTTCTTT. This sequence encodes CASSFLGGADTEAFF. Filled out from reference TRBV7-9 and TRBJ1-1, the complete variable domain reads DTGVSQNPRHKITKRGQNVTFRCDPISEHNRLYWYRQTLGQGPEFLTYFQNEAQLEKSRLLSDRFSAERPKGSFSTLEIQRTEQGDSAMYLCASSFLGGADTEAFFGQGTRLTVV.